This TCR beta chain was profiled in a study of blood T cell repertoires in COVID-19. The CDR3 contains 15 residues. V was clipped by 3 bases and J by 2 bases; unmatched bases: 4. The germline CDR1 and CDR2 sequences are LGHDT and YNNKEL (reference sequence). Generated by immunoSEQ multiplex PCR, the TCRdb table keeps only in-frame clones and is missing some. There are about 350,000 clones in the sample; 88% occur only once, and around 7.9% lies in the top ten. This sequence joins TRBV3-1 (or the pseudogene TRBV3-2) and TRBJ2-3; 8 nucleotides line up with TRBD1. The TCR originated in a woman in her 70s with COVID-19, enrolled during active disease. Sequenced material: peripheral blood. For the CDR3, the DNA is TGTGCCAGCAGCCACGAGACAGGGGTCACAGATACGCAGTATTTT. It codes for CASSHETGVTDTQYF.